One and the same sample provided the 6 T cell receptor beta chains below, sequenced in a study of blood T cells in healthy people across ages. A second PCR, run for roughly 7 to 11 cycles, used a sample-barcoded 5' primer plus a J-beta primer mix. TCRdb called the 5' RACE reads again in MiXCR, with one record for every CDR3 protein. The profile shows some 640,000 distinct CDR3 sequences, approximately 30% of them singletons. The specimen was blood. Receptor source: a woman aged 80 or over in good health.

V and J are TRBV29-1 and TRBJ1-1, with D perhaps matching TRBD1 (5 bases). Germline CDR1 reads SQVTM; CDR2 reads ANQGSEA. The CDR3 length is 13 residues. The V end lost 0 bases, the J end lost 8 bases, and 13 bases lay between the germline ends. CDR3: CSVEDAGRGEAFF. The CDR3, as DNA: TGCAGCGTTGAAGATGCGGGTAGGGGAGAAGCTTTCTTT.

On this clonotype itself: One end of the junction varies from germline; a read error may be responsible. The chain is built from TRBV27 and TRBJ2-7, with D maybe TRBD1 (5 bases). The CDR3 has 14 residues. Germline loops: CDR1 MNHEY, CDR2 SMNVEV (reference sequence). The chain's CDR3 is CAGSSPGPSYEQYF. The DNA of the CDR3 is TGTGCCGGCAGTTCCCCAGGGCCATCCTACGAGCAGTACTTC.

Worth noting for this clonotype: This sequence may be a read error, since a much larger clone differs from it by one base. The final CDR3 position lacks the conserved phenylalanine or tryptophan, pointing to a likely read error. The DNA of the CDR3 is TGTGCCAGCAGTGAAGCAGAGGTTACGCAGTATTTG. This gives the protein CASSEAEVTQYL. The rearrangement links TRBV6-1 to TRBJ2-3; D remains ambiguous. From germline, CDR1 is MNHNS and CDR2 SASEGT. The germline V and J ends were trimmed by 0 bases and 8 bases, with 6 bases remaining between them. This CDR3 has 12 amino acids.

On this clonotype: This could be a read error, since a much larger clone is one nucleotide away. In DNA, the CDR3 is TGTGCCGGCAGCTCAGGGGCGAGTGGCACTGAAGCTTTCTTT. Amino acids: CAGSSGASGTEAFF. The rearrangement links TRBV7-3 to TRBJ1-1; TRBD1 might be the D (6 bases). The CDR3 totals 14 residues. CDR1 SGHTA and CDR2 FQGTGA come from the germline V gene. The variable domain in full, completed from reference TRBV7-3 and TRBJ1-1, reads GAGVSQTPSNKVTEKGKYVELRCDPISGHTALYWYRQSLGQGPEFLIYFQGTGAADDSGLPNDRFFAVRPEGSVSTLKIQRTERGDSAVYLCAGSSGASGTEAFFGQGTRLTVV.

V gene TRBV12-3 or TRBV12-4 combines with J gene TRBJ2-1; tentative D call: TRBD1 (6 bases). The CDR3 contains 13 residues. Trimming stripped 6 bases from V and 4 bases from J, with 10 bases between. Here the CDR3 reads CASRYRVYNEQFF. CDR3 sequence (DNA): TGTGCCAGCAGGTACAGGGTATACAATGAGCAGTTCTTC.

Comment on this clonotype: This may stem from a read error, because a much larger clone lies one nucleotide away. The V call is TRBV7-3, the J call TRBJ1-1; weak D call: TRBD1 (6 bases). The length of the CDR3 is 12 residues. Trimming took off 5 bases at V and 5 bases at J, with 9 bases between the two ends. Germline V gene sequence: CDR1 SGHTA, CDR2 FQGTGA. The CDR3 sequence is CASSKGGTEAFF. The CDR3, as DNA: TGTGCCAGCAGCAAGGGGGGGACTGAAGCTTTCTTT. The whole variable domain, remainder taken from reference TRBV7-3 and TRBJ1-1, is GAGVSQTPSNKVTEKGKYVELRCDPISGHTALYWYRQSLGQGPEFLIYFQGTGAADDSGLPNDRFFAVRPEGSVSTLKIQRTERGDSAVYLCASSKGGTEAFFGQGTRLTVV.